The 3 T cell receptor beta chains listed next were all sequenced from one sample in a study of T cells in Graves' hyperthyroidism and ophthalmopathy. Amplified regions were TCR beta CDR3 sequences from RNA transcripts. The primer set for the first-round RT-PCR of the TCR CDR3 was HTBI. TCRdb ran MiXCR on the multiplex PCR reads and lists one entry per CDR3 protein. The table lists hundreds of thousands of distinct CDR3 sequences, approximately 20% of them singletons, with over 45% in the top ten. The sample taken for sequencing was blood. The source of these receptors is a man aged 35 to 55 with Graves' ophthalmopathy.

This clonotype was counted only a few times. The rearrangement links TRBV7-3 to TRBJ2-2; possibly TRBD1 for D (6 bases). There are 15 residues in the CDR3. V lost 5 bases to trimming and J lost 0 bases, with 10 bases between them. Germline V gives CDR1 SGHTA, CDR2 FQGTGA. CDR3 sequence reads: CASSDDRTNTGELFF. The CDR3 nucleotides are TGTGCCAGCAGCGATGACAGGACGAACACCGGGGAGCTGTTTTTT. Looking up the rest from reference TRBV7-3 and TRBJ2-2 gives the full variable domain: GAGVSQTPSNKVTEKGKYVELRCDPISGHTALYWYRQSLGQGPEFLIYFQGTGAADDSGLPNDRFFAVRPEGSVSTLKIQRTERGDSAVYLCASSDDRTNTGELFFGEGSRLTVL.

This clonotype has only a few counts. This chain links TRBV30 with TRBJ1-6, with 7 bases matching TRBD1. The J segment lost 8 bases and the V segment lost 4 bases, leaving 8 bases of the junction unmatched. The CDR3 has 14 amino acids. The germline V gene has CDR1 GTSNPN and CDR2 SVGIG (reference sequence). This chain's CDR3 is CAWTAGTAHSPLHF. For the CDR3, the DNA is TGTGCCTGGACAGCCGGGACAGCACATTCACCCCTCCACTTT.

This chain uses TRBV12-5 with TRBJ2-5; possibly TRBD1 or TRBD2 for D (5 bases each). The V end lost 1 base, the J end lost 1 base, and 19 bases lay between the germline ends. Germline CDR1 and CDR2: LGHNT and FRNRAP. The CDR3 has 18 residues. CDR3 coding DNA: TGTGCTAGTGGTTTGGAACCGGGGACCGTTCGGGCCCAAGAGACCCAGTACTTC. This encodes CASGLEPGTVRAQETQYF.